What follows are 23 T cell receptor beta chains derived from one specimen sequenced in a study of blood T cell repertoires in COVID-19. Only in-frame clones appear in the TCRdb table, and some are missing; sequencing was by immunoSEQ multiplex PCR. The sample records about 68,000 clones, 84% being singletons. The sequencing input was peripheral blood. The receptors were sampled from a man aged 50 to 59 with active COVID-19.

The chain employs TRBV12-3 or TRBV12-4 and TRBJ2-5; 7 nucleotides match TRBD1. Losses at the gene ends were 10 bases for V and 1 base for J; bases not matched to a gene: 3. The CDR3 consists of 12 residues. CDR3 amino acids: CATRDSQETQYF. For the CDR3, the DNA is TGTGCCACCCGGGACAGCCAAGAGACCCAGTACTTC.

This clone showed up many times. This chain links TRBV2 with TRBJ2-7; 8 bases match TRBD1. V shed 8 bases, J shed 10 bases, and the junction held 10 bases outside the gene matches. The CDR3 has 12 residues. Germline loops: CDR1 SNHLY, CDR2 FYNNEI. The CDR3 loop is CASANSGTGQYF. CDR3 DNA: TGTGCCAGCGCCAATTCCGGGACAGGACAGTACTTC.

This chain connects TRBV7-2 to TRBJ2-3; D not certain. Germline CDR1 SGHTA, CDR2 FQGNSA. With 4 bases removed from V and 5 bases from J, the gap between germline ends came to 10 bases. The CDR3 is 13 amino acids. The CDR3 region is CASSSEVKDTQYF. In nucleotides, the CDR3 is TGTGCCAGCAGCTCTGAGGTCAAAGATACGCAGTATTTT.

This clone was counted a few times. The chain is built from TRBV29-1 and TRBJ2-2, with D unresolved. Trimming stripped 6 bases from V and 4 bases from J, with 15 bases between. Germline V lookup: CDR1 SQVTM, CDR2 ANQGSEA. This CDR3 spans 14 amino acids. In DNA, the CDR3 is TGCAGCGTGGCGAGGAGTTCTACCACCGGGGAGCTGTTTTTT. Encoded protein: CSVARSSTTGELFF.

This clone occurred a few times. The chain uses TRBV4-1 and TRBJ2-7; TRBD2 might be the D (5 bases). The CDR3 covers 14 residues. V lost 0 bases and J 2 bases, leaving 8 bases between the germline ends. The germline V gene encodes CDR1 MGHRA and CDR2 YSYEKL. DNA of the CDR3: TGCGCCAGCAGCCAAGAGCTCGGGGCCTACGAGCAGTACTTC. Its translation is CASSQELGAYEQYF.

The chain recombines TRBV12-3 or TRBV12-4 with TRBJ2-7; TRBD2 matches 7 bases. V trimming: 5 bases; J trimming: 3 bases; junction bases outside the gene matches: 4. The CDR3 is 13 amino acids. The DNA for the CDR3 is TGTGCCAGCAGTCGGGACTATATCTACGAGCAGTACTTC. It codes for CASSRDYIYEQYF.

V is TRBV7-9 and J is TRBJ1-1; TRBD1 matches at 8 bases. V gave up 0 bases and J gave up 6 bases; unmatched junction bases: 6. CDR3 length: 15 residues. Germline-derived CDR1 and CDR2 are SEHNR and FQNEAQ (reference sequence). DNA for the CDR3: TGTGCCAGCAGCTTAGCAAAAATGGACAGGGCTGAAGCTTTCTTT. It translates to CASSLAKMDRAEAFF.

The CDR3 DNA is TGTGCCAGCAGCCAACGGACAGGGGATGACTATGGCTACACCTTC. Protein: CASSQRTGDDYGYTF. V gene TRBV7-9 combines with J gene TRBJ1-2, with 9 nucleotides matching TRBD1. Germline CDR1 and CDR2: SEHNR and FQNEAQ (reference sequence). This CDR3 comprises 15 residues. J lost 3 bases, V lost 5 bases, and 7 bases had no gene match.

The gene calls are TRBV27 and TRBJ1-3, with 7 bases aligning to TRBD1. V lost 0 bases to trimming and J lost 3 bases; unmatched junction nucleotides: 2. The length of the CDR3 is 15 residues. Germline V gene data show CDR1 as MNHEY and CDR2 as SMNVEV (reference sequence). In nucleotides, the CDR3 is TGTGCCAGCAGTTTATCAGGGGGCAGTGGAAACACCATATATTTT. Its protein is CASSLSGGSGNTIYF.

As to this clone: Its ends do not fully match the called genes, so a read error is possible. V usage is TRBV2 and J usage is TRBJ1-6, with 9 bases that match TRBD1. Germline lookup yields CDR1 SNHLY and CDR2 FYNNEI. This CDR3 spans 15 amino acids. As DNA, the CDR3 is TGTGCCAGCAGTGATGGAGGGACAGGGTCATCTGCCATAGACTTT. This encodes CASSDGGTGSSAIDF.

This chain joins TRBV19 and TRBJ2-3; D may be TRBD1 (6 bases). CDR1 LNHDA and CDR2 SQIVND come from the germline V gene (reference sequence). V was cut by 6 bases and J by 5 bases, with 9 bases left in between. The CDR3 runs to 12 residues. The CDR3 loop is CASRRGGDTQYF. The CDR3 DNA reads as TGTGCCAGTAGACGAGGGGGAGATACGCAGTATTTT.

This clone is deemed medium-sized. The chain employs TRBV27 and TRBJ2-1, with a tentative D call TRBD2 (7 bases). The CDR3 length is 14 residues. Germline loops: CDR1 MNHEY, CDR2 SMNVEV (reference sequence). Between the trimmed V and J ends, which lost 6 bases and 9 bases, there was a span of 18 bases. This chain's CDR3 is CASSWTGGPVEQFF. Written as DNA, the CDR3 is TGTGCCAGCAGCTGGACCGGGGGGCCAGTTGAGCAGTTCTTC.

This clone was observed a single time. V usage is TRBV5-6 and J usage is TRBJ2-7, with 10 bases aligning to TRBD1. From germline, CDR1 is SGHDT and CDR2 YYEEEE. This CDR3 comprises 15 residues. With V trimmed by 0 bases and J by 3 bases, 3 bases remained unmatched. CDR3 sequence: CASSLGTGGRYEQYF. The CDR3 coding sequence is TGTGCCAGCAGCTTGGGGACAGGGGGTCGCTACGAGCAGTACTTC.

This chain joins TRBV6-5 and TRBJ1-2, with 9 bases aligning to TRBD1. The CDR3 has 13 residues. J lost 5 bases, V lost 4 bases, and 2 bases had no gene match. Germline-derived CDR1 and CDR2 are MNHEY and SVGAGI. DNA for the CDR3: TGTGCCAGCAGTTTCGACAGGGGGTATGGCTACACCTTC. Translation: CASSFDRGYGYTF.

The chain joins TRBV3-1 (or the pseudogene TRBV3-2) to TRBJ2-7; 9 bases fit TRBD2. Germline V gene lookup returns CDR1 LGHDT and CDR2 YNNKEL (reference sequence). With 1 base clipped from V and 5 bases from J, the junction kept 9 bases outside the gene matches. CDR3 size: 16 residues. Here the CDR3 reads CASSQVRAGGPDEQYF. The CDR3 DNA follows: TGTGCCAGCAGCCAAGTCCGAGCGGGGGGCCCCGACGAGCAGTACTTC.

V is TRBV2 and J is TRBJ2-7; tentatively, D is TRBD2 (6 bases). The V gene lost 6 bases and the J gene lost 4 bases, with 10 bases spanning the gap. Germline assignment: CDR1 SNHLY and CDR2 FYNNEI. The CDR3 contains 12 residues. CDR3 residues: CASRRGRYEQYF. The CDR3 nucleotides read TGTGCCAGCAGGCGGGGAAGGTACGAGCAGTACTTC.

This chain joins TRBV24-1 and TRBJ2-1; 10 nucleotides align to TRBD2. With V trimmed by 2 bases and J by 6 bases, 3 bases remained unmatched. The CDR3 is made up of 15 amino acids. In germline, CDR1 is KGHDR, CDR2 SFDVKD. CDR3 residues: CATSDWASGGNEQFF. The CDR3 DNA sequence: TGTGCCACCAGTGATTGGGCTAGCGGGGGCAATGAGCAGTTCTTC.

The chain employs TRBV5-1 and TRBJ2-5; TRBD2 might be the D (5 bases). V lost 4 bases and J lost 5, with 21 bases in between. The CDR3 has 16 amino acids. Germline V lookup: CDR1 SGHRS, CDR2 YFSETQ. The CDR3 bases are TGCGCCAGCAGCCTGTATCCTAGCCTCCTAAGGGAGACCCAGTACTTC. Translating gives CASSLYPSLLRETQYF.

The J gene is TRBJ1-4, the V gene TRBV6-2 or TRBV6-3, with a weak D call TRBD1 (5 bases). This CDR3 is built from 13 residues. Germline V gives CDR1 MNHEY, CDR2 SVGEGT. V lost 6 bases to trimming and J lost 5 bases, with 10 bases between them. CDR3 bases: TGTGCCAGCAGCGACAGCCTCAATGAAAAACTGTTTTTT. Its protein product is CASSDSLNEKLFF.

The chain links TRBV2 to TRBJ2-1, with D unclear. The CDR3 loop spans 12 amino acids. Germline lookup yields CDR1 SNHLY and CDR2 FYNNEI. V lost 7 bases to trimming and J lost 3 bases, with 7 bases between them. The chain's CDR3 is CASTGFYNEQFF. DNA for the CDR3: TGTGCCAGCACCGGGTTCTACAATGAGCAGTTCTTC.

V and J are TRBV7-2 and TRBJ2-7, with 8 nucleotides matching TRBD2. CDR3 length: 15 residues. J was trimmed by 2 bases and V by 5 bases; bases with no gene match: 8. From germline, CDR1 is SGHTA and CDR2 FQGNSA. The CDR3 loop reads CASSTSGSPTYEQYF. DNA of the CDR3: TGTGCCAGCAGCACAAGCGGGAGTCCCACCTACGAGCAGTACTTC.

This chain connects TRBV9 to TRBJ2-2; possibly TRBD1 for D (6 bases). This CDR3 region has 16 residues. Per the germline V gene, CDR1 is SGDLS and CDR2 is YYNGEE. The V end lost 4 bases, the J end lost 4 bases, and 17 bases lay between the germline ends. CDR3 loop: CASSTRQAYSTGELFF. The DNA for the CDR3 is TGTGCCAGCAGCACCCGACAGGCGTACTCCACCGGGGAGCTGTTTTTT.

The V and J genes are TRBV2 and TRBJ2-7, with 8 bases that match TRBD1. V was pared by 2 bases and J by 4 bases, with 7 bases of the junction left unmatched. From germline, CDR1 is SNHLY and CDR2 FYNNEI. The CDR3 totals 15 residues. The CDR3 loop is CASSELTGGWYEQYF. CDR3 bases: TGTGCCAGCAGTGAACTCACAGGGGGTTGGTACGAGCAGTACTTC.